These 27 T cell receptor beta chains share one sample of origin, sequenced in a study of CD8 T cells in Susac syndrome. Random hexamers were used to reverse transcribe roughly 0.5 to 1 ug of RNA. Using its own MiXCR run on the immunoSEQ multiplex PCR reads, TCRdb lists one record per CDR3 protein. The table includes approximately 190,000 distinct CDR3 sequences, 85% to 95% detected once. The sample consisted of CD8+ T cells from PBMCs. The source is a human donor with Susac syndrome.

The rearrangement uses TRBV20-1 and TRBJ2-1, with 8 bases aligning to TRBD2. V shed 6 bases and J 2 bases; nucleotides not matched to a gene: 6. Germline-derived CDR1 and CDR2 are DFQATT and SNEGSKA (reference sequence). This CDR3 has 14 residues. The CDR3 loop is CSAEPGLAYNEQFF. The CDR3 DNA sequence: TGCAGTGCGGAGCCGGGACTAGCCTACAATGAGCAGTTCTTC.

The rearrangement links TRBV28 to TRBJ2-4; no definite D call. The V end was cut by 7 bases, the J end by 3 bases, with 7 bases between. This CDR3 is 12 amino acids long. Germline assignment: CDR1 MDHEN and CDR2 SYDVKM. The CDR3 coding sequence is TGTGCCAGCAAGAAGGGCAAAAACATTCAGTACTTC. Its protein product is CASKKGKNIQYF.

This sequence joins TRBV18 and TRBJ2-7; D gene unclear. The germline V gene has CDR1 KGHSH and CDR2 LQKENI. The V gene lost 6 bases and the J gene lost 3 bases, with 9 bases spanning the gap. The CDR3 extends over 12 amino acids. This CDR3 reads CASSPDIYEQYF. CDR3 in DNA: TGTGCCAGCTCCCCAGACATCTACGAGCAGTACTTC.

This chain connects TRBV20-1 to TRBJ1-2; D is undetermined. Trimming took 2 bases from V and 5 from J, leaving 12 bases between them. CDR3 length: 13 amino acids. Per germline, CDR1 DFQATT and CDR2 SNEGSKA (reference sequence). The CDR3: CSARTDDVYGYTF. In DNA form, the CDR3 reads TGCAGTGCTAGAACAGACGACGTTTATGGCTACACCTTC.

This sequence joins TRBV20-1 and TRBJ2-2; 7 nucleotides match TRBD2. V lost 6 bases and J lost 2; bases outside the gene matches: 6. CDR3 size: 14 residues. In germline, CDR1 is DFQATT, CDR2 SNEGSKA (reference sequence). CDR3 DNA sequence: TGCAGTGCCCGGGCTAGCGGAAACACCGGGGAGCTGTTTTTT. Protein: CSARASGNTGELFF.

The V call is TRBV20-1, the J call TRBJ1-5, with D uncertain. Germline V gives CDR1 DFQATT, CDR2 SNEGSKA (reference sequence). The CDR3 is made up of 14 amino acids. V lost 1 base and J lost 5, with 12 bases in between. In DNA form, the CDR3 reads TGCAGTGCTAGAGCTCCCGAACCTTATCAGCCCCAGCATTTT. As protein: CSARAPEPYQPQHF.

The chain links TRBV20-1 to TRBJ2-1; TRBD1 matches at 8 bases. V lost 6 bases to trimming and J lost 7 bases; unmatched junction nucleotides: 14. Germline CDR1 reads DFQATT; CDR2 reads SNEGSKA (reference sequence). This CDR3 region has 15 residues. The CDR3 DNA is TGCAGTGCGACCTGGACAGGGAAGGCGGGAAATGAGCAGTTCTTC. Encoded protein: CSATWTGKAGNEQFF.

This sequence joins TRBV15 and TRBJ1-3, with D perhaps matching TRBD1 (6 bases). CDR1 and CDR2 from the germline V gene are LNHNV and YYDKDF (reference sequence). The CDR3 is made up of 15 amino acids. Trimming removed 3 bases at V and 0 bases at J, with 9 bases between. The CDR3 DNA follows: TGTGCCACCAGCAGGGCCAGGGGCTCTGGAAACACCATATATTTT. Amino acids: CATSRARGSGNTIYF.

The chain links TRBV7-9 to TRBJ2-1; 13 bases map to TRBD2. Germline V gene lookup returns CDR1 SEHNR and CDR2 FQNEAQ (reference sequence). This CDR3 is 16 amino acids long. The trim removed 5 bases at V and 8 bases at J, leaving 9 bases unmatched. The chain's CDR3 is CASSPRTSGSGYEQFF. The CDR3 DNA follows: TGTGCCAGCAGCCCACGGACTAGCGGGAGCGGGTATGAGCAGTTCTTC. The whole variable domain, remainder taken from reference TRBV7-9 and TRBJ2-1, is DTGVSQNPRHKITKRGQNVTFRCDPISEHNRLYWYRQTLGQGPEFLTYFQNEAQLEKSRLLSDRFSAERPKGSFSTLEIQRTEQGDSAMYLCASSPRTSGSGYEQFFGPGTRLTVL.

This clonotype was recorded only once. V gene TRBV5-1 combines with J gene TRBJ2-1, with 8 positions matching TRBD1. The germline gives CDR1 SGHRS, CDR2 YFSETQ. This CDR3 is built from 16 residues. J was trimmed by 3 bases and V by 0 bases; bases with no gene match: 5. In nucleotides, the CDR3 is TGCGCCAGCAGCTTGGCGGGACAGGCTAGCTACAATGAGCAGTTCTTC. This encodes CASSLAGQASYNEQFF.

This clonotype appeared a single time. The chain has TRBV7-9 and TRBJ1-2; tentatively, D is TRBD1 (6 bases). Germline V gives CDR1 SEHNR, CDR2 FQNEAQ (reference sequence). V shed 5 bases and J shed 6 bases, with 13 bases lying between them. The CDR3 loop spans 13 amino acids. The CDR3 DNA reads as TGTGCCAGCAGCCCCCCGGGGGGGCATGGCTACACCTTC. Protein: CASSPPGGHGYTF.

The chain has TRBV27 and TRBJ1-2, with TRBD1 matching 7 bases. In germline, CDR1 is MNHEY, CDR2 SMNVEV (reference sequence). V dropped 8 bases and J dropped 4; count of bases not matched to a gene: 13. The CDR3 contains 15 residues. In DNA form, the CDR3 reads TGTGCCAGCGGGATTCAGACAGGGCTTATCTATGGCTACACCTTC. Translating gives CASGIQTGLIYGYTF.

This clonotype occurred once. The J gene is TRBJ2-1, the V gene TRBV30, with 13 nucleotides matching TRBD2. CDR1 GTSNPN and CDR2 SVGIG come from the germline V gene (reference sequence). The CDR3 has 17 amino acids. The ends lost 3 bases at V and 3 bases at J; junction bases unmatched: 8. The CDR3 sequence is CAWRGLAGAKSYNEQFF. The CDR3 nucleotides read TGTGCCTGGAGAGGACTAGCGGGGGCAAAAAGCTACAATGAGCAGTTCTTC.

This chain connects TRBV6-1 to TRBJ1-6; no clear D gene. The CDR3 runs to 13 residues. The V gene's germline CDR1 is MNHNS and CDR2 SASEGT. V was cut by 7 bases and J by 7 bases, with 11 bases left in between. Here the CDR3 reads CASTPGGNSPLHF. CDR3 nucleotide sequence: TGTGCCAGCACTCCGGGCGGCAATTCACCCCTCCACTTT.

V usage is TRBV20-1 and J usage is TRBJ2-5; possible D gene TRBD2, 7 bases. Germline V gene lookup returns CDR1 DFQATT and CDR2 SNEGSKA (reference sequence). Trimming stripped 1 base from V and 5 bases from J, with 17 bases between. There are 15 residues in the CDR3. The CDR3 sequence: CSARAGGASLETQYF. The CDR3 nucleotides are TGCAGTGCTAGAGCGGGGGGCGCGAGTTTGGAGACCCAGTACTTC.

The chain combines TRBV19 with TRBJ2-7, with TRBD2 matching over 10 bases. V lost 5 bases and J lost 0; bases outside the gene matches: 4. The germline CDR1 and CDR2 sequences are LNHDA and SQIVND (reference sequence). The CDR3 is 15 residues long. The CDR3 region has the DNA TGTGCCAGTAGTCTTAGCGGGAGGCTCTCCTACGAGCAGTACTTC. Encoded protein: CASSLSGRLSYEQYF.

The V and J genes are TRBV28 and TRBJ1-2; D gene ambiguous. The CDR3 has 13 amino acids. Germline CDR1 reads MDHEN; CDR2 reads SYDVKM. V was clipped by 2 bases and J by 1 base, with 5 bases between them. CDR3 in DNA: TGTGCCAGCAGTTTAAGCAGTAACTATGGCTACACCTTC. This codes for CASSLSSNYGYTF.

This clonotype occurred a few times. The V gene is TRBV5-1, the J gene TRBJ1-5, with D possibly matching TRBD1 (5 bases). Trimming cost V 1 base and J 2 bases, with 10 bases left between them. Germline V lookup: CDR1 SGHRS, CDR2 YFSETQ. The CDR3 has 15 residues. The DNA of the CDR3 is TGCGCCAGCAGCTTGACGGGGGGAGGCAATCAGCCCCAGCATTTT. Protein product: CASSLTGGGNQPQHF.

This chain links TRBV11-2 with TRBJ2-5, with D tentatively TRBD1 (5 bases). The germline V and J ends were trimmed by 0 bases and 9 bases, with 5 bases remaining between them. This CDR3 comprises 11 residues. Germline values: CDR1 SGHAT, CDR2 FQNNGV. CDR3 DNA: TGTGCCAGCAGCTTAGAGGGGCCCCAGTACTTC. Its translation: CASSLEGPQYF.

The chain has TRBV9 and TRBJ2-7; the D gene is possibly TRBD2 (6 bases). This CDR3 has 16 residues. The V gene lost 1 base and the J gene lost 6 bases, with 20 bases spanning the gap. CDR1 and CDR2 (germline): SGDLS, YYNGEE. DNA for the CDR3: TGTGCCAGCAGCGTATTTGGCGGGACCTTATGGGGCGAGCAGTACTTC. Encoded protein: CASSVFGGTLWGEQYF.

The genes are TRBV12-3 or TRBV12-4 and TRBJ1-2, with unresolved D. V was clipped by 5 bases and J by 2 bases, with 9 bases between them. CDR3 size: 13 residues. The CDR3 reads CASSPLGNYGYTF. The CDR3 DNA reads TGTGCCAGCAGTCCCTTGGGCAACTATGGCTACACCTTC.

The chain employs TRBV30 and TRBJ1-1; D is undetermined. Trimming stripped 3 bases from V and 4 bases from J, with 6 bases between. The germline V gene encodes CDR1 GTSNPN and CDR2 SVGIG (reference sequence). There are 11 residues in the CDR3. The CDR3 DNA reads TGTGCCTGGAGAACGCGCACTGAAGCTTTCTTT. Protein: CAWRTRTEAFF.

The J gene is TRBJ2-5, the V gene TRBV12-3 or TRBV12-4; the D is unclear. V was trimmed by 3 bases and J by 2 bases, leaving 10 bases between them. This CDR3 region has 14 residues. The CDR3 bases are TGTGCCAGCAGTTTTAGCAGGCGTCAAGAGACCCAGTACTTC. The encoded protein is CASSFSRRQETQYF.

V and J are TRBV11-2 and TRBJ2-7, with 8 bases aligning to TRBD2. V was clipped by 0 bases and J by 3 bases; unmatched bases: 4. This CDR3 comprises 15 residues. The germline CDR1 and CDR2 sequences are SGHAT and FQNNGV. For the CDR3, the DNA is TGTGCCAGCAGCTTAGAGAATAGCGGGATCTACGAGCAGTACTTC. Its protein is CASSLENSGIYEQYF.

The chain employs TRBV27 and TRBJ2-2; TRBD2 matches at 12 bases. The V segment lost 4 bases and the J segment 7 bases; nucleotides outside the gene matches: 4. This CDR3 region has 15 residues. The germline V gene has CDR1 MNHEY and CDR2 SMNVEV (reference sequence). The CDR3 coding sequence is TGTGCCAGCAGTTCCCGACTAGCGGGAGACGGGGAGCTGTTTTTT. It specifies CASSSRLAGDGELFF.

The chain couples TRBV29-1 to TRBJ1-2; D uncertain. Trimming removed 5 bases at V and 5 bases at J, with 15 bases between. The CDR3 runs to 13 residues. From germline, CDR1 is SQVTM and CDR2 ANQGSEA. The CDR3 region is CSVRPLGGYGYTF. For the CDR3, the DNA is TGCAGCGTTCGACCCCTGGGCGGGTATGGCTACACCTTC.

The CDR3 loop is CASGLEVLAGAQETQYF. For the CDR3, the DNA is TGTGCTAGTGGTTTGGAAGTGCTAGCGGGGGCCCAAGAGACCCAGTACTTC. V usage is TRBV12-5 and J usage is TRBJ2-5, with 10 bases matching TRBD2. J lost 1 base, V lost 1 base, and 6 bases had no gene match. The CDR3 sequence is 17 residues long. Germline V lookup: CDR1 LGHNT, CDR2 FRNRAP. Drawing the rest from reference TRBV12-5 and TRBJ2-5, the complete variable domain is DARVTQTPRHKVTEMGQEVTMRCQPILGHNTVFWYRQTMMQGLELLAYFRNRAPLDDSGMPKDRFSAEMPDATLATLKIQPSEPRDSAVYFCASGLEVLAGAQETQYFGPGTRLLVL.